Below, one T cell receptor beta chain is given with its context. Its cognate antigen is unknown. The donors (healthy individuals) were bone marrow donors. This record belongs to a study of cytomegalovirus exposure and HLA in healthy donors. This CDR3 has 13 residues. CDR1 and CDR2 (germline): MDHEN, SYDVKM. The V end lost 5 bases, the J end lost 3 bases, and 11 bases lay between the germline ends. General study findings and limits: Most of the TCR beta V segments (in an earlier analysis) were productive either about 87% or about 30% of the time.

Amplification used 60 Vbeta primers and 13 Jbeta primers. TCRdb's copy holds only in-frame clones and misses some; the assay was immunoSEQ multiplex PCR. Among some 95,000 clones, roughly two thirds were seen once, and the ten largest hold 1.2%. The sample comprised PBMCs. This sequence joins TRBV28 and TRBJ2-7; D is possibly TRBD1 (6 bases). This TCR was recovered from a female donor in good health and CMV-seronegative. In DNA form, the CDR3 reads TGTGCCAGCAGTATTCGGACAGACTACGAGCAGTACTTC. Translating gives CASSIRTDYEQYF.